This T cell receptor (beta chain) is from a study of T cells after yellow fever vaccination. This clonotype was recorded at least ten times. Trimming left V 0 bases short and J 8 bases short, with 11 bases between. CDR3 size: 14 residues. Germline V gene sequence: CDR1 SGHVS, CDR2 FNYEAQ. Each CDR3 protein gets one entry after TCRdb re-called the 5' RACE reads with MiXCR. The table records some 250,000 distinct CDR3 sequences, 3.6% of them present only once. The sequencing here drew on PBMCs, taken 15 days after the yellow fever booster vaccination. This chain uses TRBV7-6 with TRBJ2-1; tentatively, D is TRBD2 (7 bases). The origin of this receptor is a man between 18 and 29 years old who received the YFV17D yellow fever vaccine. CDR3 region: CASSLAGGAHEQFF. CDR3 sequence (DNA): TGTGCCAGCAGCTTAGCGGGGGGGGCCCATGAGCAGTTCTTC.